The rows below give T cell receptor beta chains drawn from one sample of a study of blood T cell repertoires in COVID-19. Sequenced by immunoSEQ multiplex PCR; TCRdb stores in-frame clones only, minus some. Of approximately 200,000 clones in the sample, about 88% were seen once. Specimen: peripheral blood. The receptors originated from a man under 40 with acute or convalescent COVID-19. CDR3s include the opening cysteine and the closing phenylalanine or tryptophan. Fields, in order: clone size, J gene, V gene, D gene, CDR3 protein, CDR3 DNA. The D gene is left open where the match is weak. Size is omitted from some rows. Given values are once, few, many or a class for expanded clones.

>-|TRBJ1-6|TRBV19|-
CASSIGGGGLDSPLHF
TGTGCCAGTAGTATAGGTGGGGGGGGCTTGGATTCACCCCTCCACTTT
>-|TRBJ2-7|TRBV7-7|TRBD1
CASSLAPGQVNTYEQYF
TGTGCTAGCAGCTTAGCGCCTGGACAGGTTAATACCTACGAGCAGTACTTC
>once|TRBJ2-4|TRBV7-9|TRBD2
CASSLVTSGRNIQYF
TGTGCCAGCAGCTTAGTGACTAGCGGGAGGAACATTCAGTACTTC
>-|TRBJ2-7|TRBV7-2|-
CASSSNRASYEQYF
TGTGCCAGCAGCTCGAACAGGGCCTCCTACGAGCAGTACTTC
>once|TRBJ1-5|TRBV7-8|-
CASSLYGDNQPQHF
TGTGCCAGCAGCTTATATGGAGACAATCAGCCCCAGCATTTT
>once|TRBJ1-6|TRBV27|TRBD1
CASSISGTGVNSPLHF
TGTGCCAGCAGTATCTCCGGGACAGGGGTTAATTCACCCCTCCACTTT
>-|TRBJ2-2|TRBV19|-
CAARDTNTGELFF
TGTGCCGCCAGGGACACGAACACCGGGGAGCTGTTTTTT
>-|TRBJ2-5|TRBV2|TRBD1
CASSEPTLLPGQGFQETQYF
TGTGCCAGCAGTGAACCCACCCTCTTGCCGGGACAGGGATTCCAAGAGACCCAGTACTTC
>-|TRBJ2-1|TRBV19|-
CASSIRGSNEQFF
TGTGCCAGTAGTATTAGGGGCTCCAATGAGCAGTTCTTC
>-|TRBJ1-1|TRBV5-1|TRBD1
CASSRDRAVSEAFF
TGCGCCAGCAGCCGTGACAGGGCCGTATCTGAAGCTTTCTTT
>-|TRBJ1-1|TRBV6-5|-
CASSYSRTGIEAFF
TGTGCCAGCAGTTACTCAAGAACAGGGATCGAGGCTTTCTTT
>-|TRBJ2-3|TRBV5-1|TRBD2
CASSPAVAGADTQYF
TGCGCCAGCAGCCCCGCGGTAGCGGGAGCTGATACGCAGTATTTT
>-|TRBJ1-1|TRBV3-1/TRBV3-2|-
CASSRVGSGEHTEAFF
TGTGCCAGCAGCCGTGTCGGTTCGGGGGAACACACTGAAGCTTTCTTT
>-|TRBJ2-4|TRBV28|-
CASSTGYAKNIQYF
TGTGCCAGCAGTACCGGGTACGCCAAAAACATTCAGTACTTC
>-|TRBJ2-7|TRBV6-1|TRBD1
CASSENLGTAYF
TGTGCCAGCAGTGAAAATTTAGGGACAGCTTACTTC
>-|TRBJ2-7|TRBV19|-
CASSTQSTGRYEQYF
TGTGCCAGTAGTACCCAGTCGACAGGGAGGTACGAGCAGTACTTC
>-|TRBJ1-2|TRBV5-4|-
CASSQDVEDGYTF
TGTGCCAGCAGCCAGGATGTAGAAGATGGCTACACCTTC
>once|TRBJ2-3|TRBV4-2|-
CASSQVSRGATDTQYF
TGTGCCAGCAGCCAAGTGTCTCGGGGGGCCACAGATACGCAGTATTTT
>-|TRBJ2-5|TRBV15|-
CATSRDGGQGETQYF
TGTGCCACCAGCAGAGATGGAGGGCAGGGAGAGACCCAGTACTTC
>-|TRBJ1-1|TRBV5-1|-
CASSPRGSGRMSMNTEAFF
TGCGCCAGCAGCCCGAGGGGGTCGGGACGAATGTCCATGAACACTGAAGCTTTCTTT
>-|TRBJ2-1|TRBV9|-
CASSVRLDNEQFF
TGTGCCAGCAGCGTCCGACTAGACAATGAGCAGTTCTTC
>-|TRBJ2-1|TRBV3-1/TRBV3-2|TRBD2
CASSPIRTREQFF
TGTGCCAGCAGCCCCATTCGGACTAGGGAGCAGTTCTTC
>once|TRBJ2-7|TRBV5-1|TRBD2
CASSTTPSGRWSGSYEQYF
TGCGCCAGCAGCACAACTCCTAGCGGGAGATGGAGCGGTTCCTACGAGCAGTACTTC
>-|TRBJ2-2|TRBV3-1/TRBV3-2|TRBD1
CASAGTVTRNTGELFF
TGTGCCAGCGCCGGGACAGTGACTCGGAACACCGGGGAGCTGTTTTTT
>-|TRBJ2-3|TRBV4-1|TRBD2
CASSPRTSGGAGDTQYF
TGCGCCAGCAGCCCCCGGACTAGCGGGGGGGCCGGAGATACGCAGTATTTT
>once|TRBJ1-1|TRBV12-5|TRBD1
CASGFDPTGRTEAFF
TGTGCTAGTGGTTTCGATCCGACAGGGCGGACTGAAGCTTTCTTT
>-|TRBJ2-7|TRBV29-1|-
CSAGQNYEQYF
TGCAGCGCCGGACAGAACTACGAGCAGTACTTC
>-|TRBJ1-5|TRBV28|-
CASRPLVERAQHF
TGTGCCAGCAGGCCCCTAGTAGAGCGGGCCCAGCATTTT
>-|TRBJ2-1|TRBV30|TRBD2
CAFSGRTPYNEQFF
TGTGCCTTTAGCGGGAGGACACCCTACAATGAGCAGTTCTTC
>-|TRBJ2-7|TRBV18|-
CASSPAPKQGSYEQYF
TGTGCCAGCTCACCTGCCCCTAAACAGGGCTCCTACGAGCAGTACTTC
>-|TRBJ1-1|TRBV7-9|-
CASSRERRRMNTEAFF
TGTGCCAGCAGCCGCGAACGGCGGCGGATGAACACTGAAGCTTTCTTT
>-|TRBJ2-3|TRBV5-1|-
CASSLVPGVDTQYF
TGCGCCAGCAGCTTGGTCCCGGGAGTCGATACGCAGTATTTT
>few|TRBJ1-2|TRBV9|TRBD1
CASSVAGGRVEGYTF
TGTGCCAGCAGCGTAGCAGGGGGCCGGGTTGAAGGCTACACCTTC
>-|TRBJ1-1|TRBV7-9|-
CASSLAANTEAFF
TGTGCCAGCAGCTTGGCTGCGAACACTGAAGCTTTCTTT
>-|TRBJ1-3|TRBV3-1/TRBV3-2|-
CASSQGSGDRNTIYF
TGTGCCAGCAGCCAAGGTTCAGGGGATAGAAACACCATATATTTT
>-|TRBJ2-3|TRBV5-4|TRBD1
CASSLKTGGISTDTQYF
TGTGCCAGCAGCTTAAAAACAGGGGGTATTAGTACAGATACGCAGTATTTT
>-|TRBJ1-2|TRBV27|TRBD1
CASSARGGGYGYTF
TGTGCCAGCAGTGCCCGAGGGGGCGGCTATGGCTACACCTTC
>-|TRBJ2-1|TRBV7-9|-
CASSSRQAAYNEQFF
TGTGCCAGCAGCTCTCGACAGGCGGCCTACAATGAGCAGTTCTTC
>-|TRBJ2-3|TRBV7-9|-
CASSLGGNPDTQYF
TGTGCCAGCAGTCTAGGGGGAAACCCAGATACGCAGTATTTT
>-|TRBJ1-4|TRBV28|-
CASSFGGFWEKLFF
TGTGCCAGCAGTTTTGGGGGCTTTTGGGAAAAACTGTTTTTT
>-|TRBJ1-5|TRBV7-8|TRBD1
CASSLALGDSSNQPQHF
TGTGCCAGCAGCTTAGCGCTAGGGGACAGTAGCAATCAGCCCCAGCATTTT
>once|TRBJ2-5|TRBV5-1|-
CASSLFLAGQETQYF
TGCGCCAGCAGCTTGTTTCTAGCTGGTCAAGAGACCCAGTACTTC
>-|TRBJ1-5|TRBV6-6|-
CASRLQGRSNQPQHF
TGTGCCAGCAGATTACAGGGTCGTAGCAATCAGCCCCAGCATTTT
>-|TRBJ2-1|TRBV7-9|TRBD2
CASSSGLANYNEQFF
TGTGCCAGCAGCTCAGGACTAGCGAATTACAATGAGCAGTTCTTC
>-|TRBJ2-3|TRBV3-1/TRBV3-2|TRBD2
CASSLAGGSTDTQYF
TGTGCCAGCAGCCTAGCGGGGGGGAGCACAGATACGCAGTATTTT
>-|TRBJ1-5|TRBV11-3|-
CASSSSREIPRSNQPQHF
TGTGCCAGCAGCTCCTCACGGGAGATACCCAGAAGCAATCAGCCCCAGCATTTT
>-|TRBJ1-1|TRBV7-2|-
CASSLVRQANTEAFF
TGTGCCAGCAGCTTAGTACGTCAGGCCAACACTGAAGCTTTCTTT